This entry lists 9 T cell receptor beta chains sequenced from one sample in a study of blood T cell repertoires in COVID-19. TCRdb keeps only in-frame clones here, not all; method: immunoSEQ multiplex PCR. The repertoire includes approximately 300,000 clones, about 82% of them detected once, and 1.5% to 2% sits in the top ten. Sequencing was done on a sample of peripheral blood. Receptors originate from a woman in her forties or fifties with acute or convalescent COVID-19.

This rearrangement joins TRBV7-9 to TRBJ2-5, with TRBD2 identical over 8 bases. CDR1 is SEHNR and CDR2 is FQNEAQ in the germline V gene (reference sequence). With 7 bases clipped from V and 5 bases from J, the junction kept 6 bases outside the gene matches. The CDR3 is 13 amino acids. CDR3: CASNAGGAETQYF. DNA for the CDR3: TGTGCCAGCAACGCGGGGGGCGCGGAGACCCAGTACTTC.

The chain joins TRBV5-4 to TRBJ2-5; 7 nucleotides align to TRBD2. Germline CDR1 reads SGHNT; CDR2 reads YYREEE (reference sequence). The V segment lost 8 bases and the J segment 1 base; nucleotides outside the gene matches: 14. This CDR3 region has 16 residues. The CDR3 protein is CASTRLGGTIQETQYF. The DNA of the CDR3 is TGTGCCAGTACTCGACTCGGCGGGACTATCCAAGAGACCCAGTACTTC.

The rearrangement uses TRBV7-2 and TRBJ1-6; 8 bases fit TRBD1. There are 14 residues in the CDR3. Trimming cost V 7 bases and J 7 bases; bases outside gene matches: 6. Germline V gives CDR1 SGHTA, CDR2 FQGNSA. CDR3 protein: CASNVQGANSPLHF. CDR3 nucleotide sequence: TGTGCCAGCAATGTGCAGGGGGCGAATTCACCCCTCCACTTT.

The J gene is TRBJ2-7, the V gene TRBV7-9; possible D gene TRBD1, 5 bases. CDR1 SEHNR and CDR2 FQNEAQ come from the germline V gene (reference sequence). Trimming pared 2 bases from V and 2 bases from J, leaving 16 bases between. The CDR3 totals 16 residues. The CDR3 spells CASSLTAGMATYEQYF. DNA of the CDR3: TGTGCCAGCAGCTTAACGGCAGGGATGGCTACCTACGAGCAGTACTTC.

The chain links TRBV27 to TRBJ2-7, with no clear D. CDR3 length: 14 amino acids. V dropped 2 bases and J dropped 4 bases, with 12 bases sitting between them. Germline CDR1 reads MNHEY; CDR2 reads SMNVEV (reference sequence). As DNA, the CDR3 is TGTGCCAGCAGTTTAATGGCTGGCGGATACGAGCAGTACTTC. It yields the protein CASSLMAGGYEQYF.

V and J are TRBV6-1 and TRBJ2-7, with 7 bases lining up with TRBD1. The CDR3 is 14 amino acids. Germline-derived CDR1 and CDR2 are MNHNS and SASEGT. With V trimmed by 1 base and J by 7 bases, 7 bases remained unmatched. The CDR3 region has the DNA TGTGCCAGCAGTGAAGTTGACAGGGAGAGGGAGCAGTACTTC. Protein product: CASSEVDREREQYF.

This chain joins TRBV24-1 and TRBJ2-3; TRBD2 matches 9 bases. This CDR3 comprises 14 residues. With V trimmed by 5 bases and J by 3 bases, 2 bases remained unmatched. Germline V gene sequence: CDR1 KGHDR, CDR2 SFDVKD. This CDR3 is CATSGAGGTDTQYF. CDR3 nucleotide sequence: TGTGCCACCAGTGGCGCGGGAGGGACAGATACGCAGTATTTT.

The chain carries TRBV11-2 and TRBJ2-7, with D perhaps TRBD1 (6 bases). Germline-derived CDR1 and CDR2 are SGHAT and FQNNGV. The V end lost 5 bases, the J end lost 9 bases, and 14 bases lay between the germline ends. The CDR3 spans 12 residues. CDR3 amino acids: CASSHDRPWQYF. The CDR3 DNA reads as TGTGCCAGCAGCCACGACAGGCCGTGGCAGTACTTC.

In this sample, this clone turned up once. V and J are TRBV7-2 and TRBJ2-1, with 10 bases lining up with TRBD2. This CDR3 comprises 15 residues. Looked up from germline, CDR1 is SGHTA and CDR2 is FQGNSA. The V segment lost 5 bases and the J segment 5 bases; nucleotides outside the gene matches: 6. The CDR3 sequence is CASSPGGLADNEQFF. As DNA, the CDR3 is TGTGCCAGCAGCCCCGGTGGACTAGCGGACAATGAGCAGTTCTTC.